Below, 22 T cell receptor beta chains from the same sample are listed, as sequenced in a study of T-cell memory formation after mild COVID-19 (dated by TCRdb to the early 2020s). The method behind the library was 5' RACE. Sequencing was carried out with an Illumina NovaSeq 6000. TCRdb's own reprocessing of the public reads used fastp at Q25 and MiXCR and kept productive beta chains. CDR3 protein sequences are deduplicated, and each keeps its most common genes and DNA. The sample profile shows roughly 600,000 distinct CDR3 sequences; under 20% of them were found once. About 12% of the sample is taken by the ten largest. Sample: PBMCs or a T cell subset sorted from them (not recorded which). The receptors derive from an adult woman who had mild COVID-19 (a few samples of this study predate the infection). The sample titles of this study are shuffled in the database, so cell type and time point are left out; the donor was told from shared clones.

This rearrangement joins TRBV9 to TRBJ1-1; D is uncertain. The CDR3 totals 13 residues. The V and J ends lost 0 bases and 1 base respectively, with 4 bases between them. CDR1 SGDLS and CDR2 YYNGEE come from the germline V gene. As DNA, the CDR3 is TGTGCCAGCAGCGTAGAACAGAACACTGAAGCTTTCTTT. Its translation is CASSVEQNTEAFF.

The CDR3 DNA reads as TGTGCCAGCAGCGATCGGCGGTGGTATGGCTACACCTTC. Residues: CASSDRRWYGYTF. The rearrangement joins TRBV5-6 to TRBJ1-2; D not certain. CDR1 SGHDT and CDR2 YYEEEE come from the germline V gene. This CDR3 is built from 13 residues. Trimming removed 4 bases at V and 5 bases at J, with 12 bases between.

This clonotype has just a few counts. J is TRBJ2-1 and V is TRBV29-1, with no clear D. Trimming shortened V by 5 bases and J by 0 bases, and 8 bases separated the two germline ends. CDR1 and CDR2 (germline): SQVTM, ANQGSEA. The CDR3 contains 13 residues. The CDR3 DNA reads as TGCAGCGTTACCTGGAGCTCCTACAATGAGCAGTTCTTC. It yields the protein CSVTWSSYNEQFF.

The genes are TRBV18 and TRBJ1-2; no firm D call. The germline gives CDR1 KGHSH, CDR2 LQKENI. V was cut by 3 bases and J by 4 bases, with 12 bases left in between. The CDR3 length is 14 residues. This chain's CDR3 is CASSPLAEIYGYTF. CDR3 nucleotide sequence: TGTGCCAGCTCACCTCTCGCCGAAATCTATGGCTACACCTTC.

This clonotype appeared a few times. The rearrangement joins TRBV7-9 to TRBJ2-1, with 9 bases lining up with TRBD2. CDR1 is SEHNR and CDR2 is FQNEAQ in the germline V gene (reference sequence). The ends lost 5 bases at V and 2 bases at J; junction bases unmatched: 10. The CDR3 is 17 amino acids. The DNA for the CDR3 is TGTGCCAGCAGCCCTAATGTCGGCGGGGGGGCCTACAATGAGCAGTTCTTC. Protein product: CASSPNVGGGAYNEQFF.

This chain connects TRBV12-3 or TRBV12-4 to TRBJ1-2, with D possibly TRBD1 on 6 matching bases. The CDR3 covers 11 residues. Trimming removed 8 bases from V and 11 bases from J, with 15 bases in between. The CDR3 DNA reads TGTGCCAGCCGGAGGGGGGCGGAGTACACCTTC. Translating it yields CASRRGAEYTF.

This clonotype was detected a few times. The chain combines TRBV10-3 with TRBJ2-2; D might be TRBD1 or TRBD2, each matching 6 bases. The V end lost 2 bases, the J end lost 6 bases, and 19 bases lay between the germline ends. In germline, CDR1 is ENHRY, CDR2 SYGVKD. The CDR3 covers 17 residues. The CDR3 DNA reads TGTGCCATCAGTGAGCCCATAGGTCCGGGGGCGGCCGGGGAGCTGTTTTTT. It yields the protein CAISEPIGPGAAGELFF.

This clonotype was seen a few times. The J gene is TRBJ1-1, the V gene TRBV3-1, with D possibly TRBD1 on 6 matching bases. The V gene's germline CDR1 is LGHDT and CDR2 YNNKEL (reference sequence). The CDR3 sequence is 11 residues long. Deletions cut 6 bases from V and 7 bases from J, with 9 bases between. CDR3 nucleotides: TGTGCCAGCAGGGGGGCGCTTGAAGCTTTCTTT. As protein: CASRGALEAFF.

The chain has TRBV12-3 or TRBV12-4 and TRBJ2-7; 14 nucleotides align to TRBD2. The CDR3 is 15 residues long. V trimming: 3 bases; J trimming: 3 bases; junction bases outside the gene matches: 1. The CDR3 reads CASSLGTSGGYEQYF. The CDR3 coding sequence is TGTGCCAGCAGTTTGGGGACTAGCGGGGGCTACGAGCAGTACTTC.

The rearrangement joins TRBV25-1 to TRBJ1-2; possibly TRBD1 for D (5 bases). This CDR3 is 14 amino acids long. V was shortened by 1 base and J by 0 bases, with 6 bases between the two germline ends. Germline values: CDR1 MGHDK, CDR2 SYGVNS. In DNA form, the CDR3 reads TGTGCCAGCAGTGAATTGGGGCCTAACTATGGCTACACCTTC. It specifies CASSELGPNYGYTF.

CDR3 DNA sequence: TGTGCCAGCAGTTTTGCGGGTAATAATGAAAAACTGTTTTTT. Protein product: CASSFAGNNEKLFF. This chain connects TRBV12-3 or TRBV12-4 to TRBJ1-4; D is uncertain. The CDR3 extends over 14 amino acids. Deletions cut 3 bases from V and 4 bases from J, with 9 bases between.

This clonotype occurred a few times. The J gene is TRBJ2-1, the V gene TRBV21-1; the DNA was not used to check the table's D call, TRBD1. TRBV21-1 is described as a pseudogene. The CDR3 has 16 residues. The CDR3 protein is CASSKGIGQGIDEQFF. The DNA of the CDR3 is TGTGCCAGCAGCAAAGGGATCGGACAGGGAATCGATGAGCAGTTCTTC.

This chain joins TRBV20-1 and TRBJ1-5; 8 bases are shared with TRBD1. Germline V gene data show CDR1 as DFQATT and CDR2 as SNEGSKA (reference sequence). V shed 4 bases, J shed 4 bases, and the junction held 12 bases outside the gene matches. The CDR3 has 16 residues. CDR3 coding DNA: TGCAGTGCTATTCATAACCGGGACAGGTCTAATCAGCCCCAGCATTTT. Its translation is CSAIHNRDRSNQPQHF.

This CDR3 reads CATSGPGQPREQYF. The CDR3 DNA reads TGTGCCACCAGTGGGCCGGGCCAGCCCAGGGAGCAGTACTTC. The chain carries TRBV24-1 and TRBJ2-7; D remains unclear. The CDR3 has 14 amino acids. Trimming removed 5 bases from V and 7 bases from J, with 17 bases in between. The germline CDR1 and CDR2 sequences are KGHDR and SFDVKD.

This clonotype was seen more than once but under ten times. The rearrangement uses TRBV2 and TRBJ2-3; unclear D gene. The CDR3 spans 16 residues. Trimming removed 0 bases at V and 4 bases at J, with 14 bases between. The germline gives CDR1 SNHLY, CDR2 FYNNEI. The CDR3 region has the DNA TGTGCCAGCAGTGAAGCGCCGGGCTTGAAGGCAGATACGCAGTATTTT. Protein product: CASSEAPGLKADTQYF.

V usage is TRBV24-1 and J usage is TRBJ2-2; the D is unclear. This CDR3 has 12 amino acids. Germline loops: CDR1 KGHDR, CDR2 SFDVKD. V was pared by 8 bases and J by 6 bases, with 9 bases between. CDR3 residues: CATMRSSGELFF. CDR3 DNA sequence: TGTGCCACCATGAGGTCATCCGGGGAGCTGTTTTTT.

The table lists this clonotype with a count of one. This chain joins TRBV20-1 and TRBJ2-5, with 8 nucleotides matching TRBD2. The trim removed 1 base at V and 3 bases at J, leaving 13 bases unmatched. There are 17 residues in the CDR3. The germline CDR1 and CDR2 sequences are DFQATT and SNEGSKA (reference sequence). CDR3 coding DNA: TGCAGTGCTAGAGTAGCGGCGGGAGGCCTGTTAAAAGAGACCCAGTACTTC. This encodes CSARVAAGGLLKETQYF.

This clonotype showed up just a few times. The chain employs TRBV20-1 and TRBJ1-6; a weak D match, TRBD1 (5 bases). CDR1 is DFQATT, CDR2 SNEGSKA, per germline (reference sequence). Trimming shortened V by 3 bases and J by 6 bases, and 9 bases separated the two germline ends. CDR3 size: 13 residues. This CDR3 is CSARPQGNSPLHF. DNA for the CDR3: TGCAGTGCTAGGCCCCAGGGTAATTCACCCCTCCACTTT.

The chain links TRBV7-9 to TRBJ1-1; D remains ambiguous. The V gene's germline CDR1 is SEHNR and CDR2 FQNEAQ (reference sequence). V gave up 6 bases and J gave up 6 bases, with 8 bases separating them. There are 11 residues in the CDR3. For the CDR3, the DNA is TGTGCCAGCAGTTCCAACGCTGAAGCTTTCTTT. It translates to CASSSNAEAFF.

This clonotype was observed a few times. The chain has TRBV6-5 and TRBJ2-3, with 7 nucleotides matching TRBD2. V lost 2 bases and J lost 5; bases outside the gene matches: 7. Looked up from germline, CDR1 is MNHEY and CDR2 is SVGAGI. The CDR3 consists of 15 residues. CDR3 DNA: TGTGCCAGCAGTTACGACGCGGGAGCAGGAGATACGCAGTATTTT. Translated, it gives CASSYDAGAGDTQYF.

This rearrangement joins TRBV2 to TRBJ2-7; 7 bases line up with TRBD1. The CDR3 has 15 amino acids. After removal of 2 bases from V and 3 bases from J, the junction contained 7 bases not matched to a gene. From germline, CDR1 is SNHLY and CDR2 FYNNEI. The CDR3 nucleotides are TGTGCCAGCAGTGAAAGGGGGCATCTAGGCTACGAGCAGTACTTC. This sequence encodes CASSERGHLGYEQYF.

The chain couples TRBV11-2 to TRBJ2-1; no clear D gene. V was cut by 3 bases and J by 1 base, with 10 bases left in between. CDR1 is SGHAT, CDR2 FQNNGV, per germline. This CDR3 has 15 amino acids. The CDR3 bases are TGTGCCAGCAGCTTTCTCCTAGAATCCTACAATGAGCAGTTCTTC. Its protein product is CASSFLLESYNEQFF. The full variable domain, completed using reference TRBV11-2 and TRBJ2-1, is EAGVAQSPRYKIIEKRQSVAFWCNPISGHATLYWYQQILGQGPKLLIQFQNNGVVDDSQLPKDRFSAERLKGVDSTLKIQPAKLEDSAVYLCASSFLLESYNEQFFGPGTRLTVL.